Within the sample, the clone carrying this T cell receptor (beta chain) is medium-sized. The antigen is not known. This sample is drawn from a study of brain T cells in children with intractable seizures. Measured with immunoSEQ multiplex PCR; TCRdb has only the in-frame clones, and not every one. The table lists 340,000 or so clones, over 90% of them singletons. Study-wide results and limits: Patients' HCMV serostatus was unknown; virus specificity rests on CDR3 similarity alone.

Time point indicated: blood from clinic visit 5 months post-surgery; TSC patient then seizure free. Sequencing was limited to surgery cases with top T cell transcript signatures in brain tissue. Before surgery, patients took at least one anti-epileptic drug. With 5 bases clipped from V and 7 bases from J, the junction kept 26 bases outside the gene matches. The CDR3 extends over 19 amino acids. Looked up from germline, CDR1 is SEHNR and CDR2 is FQNEAQ (reference sequence). The source was peripheral blood, collected less than 6 months after surgery. This receptor was identified in a boy in the first two years of life with tuberous sclerosis and intractable seizures. V gene TRBV7-9 combines with J gene TRBJ2-7; 7 nucleotides align to TRBD1. The CDR3 here is CASSTTRQTDRATGREQYF. Written as DNA, the CDR3 is TGTGCCAGCAGCACCACCAGACAGACCGACAGGGCTACTGGTAGAGAGCAGTACTTC.